This TCR beta chain emerged from a study of molecular identifiers for immune sequencing clone quantification. This clonotype has ten or more counts. Listed TCR primers and previously described methods were used for bulk TCR libraries. TCRdb reanalysed the PCR reads using MiXCR and keeps one entry per CDR3 protein. The sample has some 680,000 distinct CDR3 sequences; 25% are singletons. The V and J ends lost 1 base and 8 bases, in that order; junction bases with no gene match: 9. This CDR3 spans 15 amino acids. Germline values: CDR1 LGHNA, CDR2 YSLEER. The chain joins TRBV4-3 to TRBJ1-1, with 8 nucleotides matching TRBD1. The clonotype originates from a human donor in good health. Some libraries in this study had Jurkat cell RNA spiked in. The sample was naive CD8+ T cells from blood, with Jurkat cell RNA spiked in. Indicated subset: FACS-sorted CD8+CD4-CCR7+CD45RA+ naive T cells. CDR3 in amino acids: CASSQVAGGREEAFF. CDR3 in DNA: TGCGCCAGCAGCCAAGTGGCAGGGGGCAGAGAAGAAGCTTTCTTT.